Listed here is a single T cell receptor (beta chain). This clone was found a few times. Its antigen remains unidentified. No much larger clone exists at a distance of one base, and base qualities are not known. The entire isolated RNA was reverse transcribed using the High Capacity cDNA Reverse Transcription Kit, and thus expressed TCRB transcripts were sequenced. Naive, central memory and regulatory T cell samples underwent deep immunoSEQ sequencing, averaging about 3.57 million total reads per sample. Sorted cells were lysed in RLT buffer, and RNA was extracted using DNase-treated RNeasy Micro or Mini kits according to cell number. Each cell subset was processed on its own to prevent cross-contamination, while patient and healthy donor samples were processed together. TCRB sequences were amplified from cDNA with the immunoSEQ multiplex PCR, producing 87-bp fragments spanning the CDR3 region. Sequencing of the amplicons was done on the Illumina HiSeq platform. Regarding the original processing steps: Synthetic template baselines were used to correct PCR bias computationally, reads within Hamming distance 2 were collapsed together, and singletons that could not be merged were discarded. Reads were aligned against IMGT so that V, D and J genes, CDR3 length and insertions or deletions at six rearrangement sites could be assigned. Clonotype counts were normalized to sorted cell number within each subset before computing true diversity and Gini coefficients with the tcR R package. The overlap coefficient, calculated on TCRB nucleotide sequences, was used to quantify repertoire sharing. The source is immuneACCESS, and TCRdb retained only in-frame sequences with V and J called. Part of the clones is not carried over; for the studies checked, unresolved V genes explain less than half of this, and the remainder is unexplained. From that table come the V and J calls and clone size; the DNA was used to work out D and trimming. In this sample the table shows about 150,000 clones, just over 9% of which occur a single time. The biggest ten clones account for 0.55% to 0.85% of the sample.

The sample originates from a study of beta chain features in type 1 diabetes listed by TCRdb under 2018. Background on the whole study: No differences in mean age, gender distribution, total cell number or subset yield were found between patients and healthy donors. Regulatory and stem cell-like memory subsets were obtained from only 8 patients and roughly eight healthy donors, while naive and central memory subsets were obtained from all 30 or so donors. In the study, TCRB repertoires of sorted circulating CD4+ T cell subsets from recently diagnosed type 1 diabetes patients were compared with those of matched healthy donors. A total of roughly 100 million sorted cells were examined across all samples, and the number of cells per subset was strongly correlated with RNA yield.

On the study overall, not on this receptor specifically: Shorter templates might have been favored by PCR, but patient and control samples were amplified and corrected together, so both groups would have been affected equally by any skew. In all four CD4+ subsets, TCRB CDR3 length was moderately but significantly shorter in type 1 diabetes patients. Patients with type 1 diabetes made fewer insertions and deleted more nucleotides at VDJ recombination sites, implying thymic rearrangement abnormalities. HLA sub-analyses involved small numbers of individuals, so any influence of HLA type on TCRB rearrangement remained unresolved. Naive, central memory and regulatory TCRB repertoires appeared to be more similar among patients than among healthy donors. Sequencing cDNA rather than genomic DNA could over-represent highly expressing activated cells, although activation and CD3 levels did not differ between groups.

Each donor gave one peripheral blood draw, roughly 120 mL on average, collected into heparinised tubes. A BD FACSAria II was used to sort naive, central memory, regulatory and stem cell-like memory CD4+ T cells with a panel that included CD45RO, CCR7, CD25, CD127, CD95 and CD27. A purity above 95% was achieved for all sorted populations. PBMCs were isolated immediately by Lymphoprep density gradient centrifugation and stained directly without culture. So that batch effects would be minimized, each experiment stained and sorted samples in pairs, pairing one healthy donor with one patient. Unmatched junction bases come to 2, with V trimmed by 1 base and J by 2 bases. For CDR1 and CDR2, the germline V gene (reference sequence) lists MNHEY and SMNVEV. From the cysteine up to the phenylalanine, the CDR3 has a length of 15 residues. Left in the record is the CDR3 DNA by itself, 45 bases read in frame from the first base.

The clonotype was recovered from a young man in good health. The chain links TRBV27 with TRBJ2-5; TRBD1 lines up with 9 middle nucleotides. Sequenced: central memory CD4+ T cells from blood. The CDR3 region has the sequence CASSLFDRGQETQYF. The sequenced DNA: TGTGCCAGCAGTTTATTCGACAGGGGGCAAGAGACCCAGTACTTC.